The subject of this entry is one T cell receptor (beta chain). No antigen is known for it. The sample comes from a study of cytomegalovirus exposure and HLA in healthy donors. PCR employed 60 Vbeta and 13 Jbeta primers. This table comes from immunoSEQ multiplex PCR, and its TCRdb copy is limited to in-frame clones, with some not included. The ten top clones account for 15% to 20%, within a sample of 20,000 to 25,000 clones. Trimming took 2 bases from V and 6 from J, leaving 17 bases between them. The V gene's germline CDR1 is SGHTA and CDR2 FQGNSA. The length of the CDR3 is 15 residues. Points from the study as a whole: In a later analysis, a genetic analysis reported fewer productive-TCR N-insertions in an Asian-associated ancestry cluster than the cohort average. It was approximately 150 TCR beta chains that were listed as cytomegalovirus-associated. It was in a later analysis that TCR association rates were seen to vary by HLA locus, highest for DRB1 and lowest for HLA-C.

Sequenced material: PBMCs. V usage is TRBV7-2 and J usage is TRBJ2-7; D might be TRBD2 (7 bases). This TCR was recovered from a male donor in good health and CMV-seropositive. This chain's CDR3 is CASSLSGTRGLEQYF. CDR3 sequence (DNA): TGTGCCAGCAGCTTAAGCGGGACACGAGGCCTCGAGCAGTACTTC.